Listed below are T cell receptor beta chains from one sample, sequenced in a study of T cells after yellow fever vaccination. TCRdb redid the calling of the 5' RACE reads with MiXCR, one entry per CDR3 protein. The repertoire consists of roughly 30,000 distinct CDR3 sequences, with about 10% occurring once and the leading ten covering 12%. The material sequenced was PBMCs, either bulk or a sorted T-cell subset (CD4+, CD8+, memory, or dextramer-sorted; not recorded which), taken roughly 14 days after the first yellow fever vaccination. These receptors all stem from a man aged 18 to 35 who received the YFV17D yellow fever vaccine. The CDR3 runs from the conserved cysteine through the conserved F or W. The D gene is left open where the match is weak. The size entry gives once, few, many, or a class for an expanded clone.

V gene	J gene	D gene	clone size	CDR3 DNA	CDR3 protein
TRBV7-8	TRBJ2-6	.	many	TGTGCCAGCAGCGAACTAGGAGGGGCCAACGTCCTGACTTTC	CASSELGGANVLTF
TRBV7-3	TRBJ1-1	TRBD1	many	TGTGCCAGCAGCTCTGACCGGGACAGTGAAGCTTTCTTT	CASSSDRDSEAFF
TRBV12-3/TRBV12-4	TRBJ2-3	.	many	TGTGCCAGCAGTCAAGACTATAACACAGATACGCAGTATTTT	CASSQDYNTDTQYF
TRBV20-1	TRBJ2-6	.	many	TGCAGCGGACAGTCTGGGGCCAACGTCCTGACTTTC	CSGQSGANVLTF
TRBV15	TRBJ2-1	TRBD1	many	TGTGCCACCAGCCTTGGGACAGGGTGGGTCAATGAGCAGTTCTTC	CATSLGTGWVNEQFF
TRBV20-1	TRBJ1-6	TRBD1	many	TGCAGTGCTAGAGACGGAAGACAGGGATCAAATTCACCCCTCCACTTT	CSARDGRQGSNSPLHF
TRBV7-2	TRBJ2-1	.	many	TGTGCCAGCAGCTTAAGCAGTAACAATGAGCAGTTCTTC	CASSLSSNNEQFF
TRBV6-2/TRBV6-3	TRBJ1-5	.	many	TGTGCCAGCAGTTATCAGTCCCTTCAGCCCCAGCATTTT	CASSYQSLQPQHF
TRBV12-3/TRBV12-4	TRBJ1-1	.	many	TGTGCCAGCAGTTTGACCGCGGCAACTAGGGCTAGGGACACTGAAGCTTTCTTT	CASSLTAATRARDTEAFF
TRBV5-1	TRBJ1-1	.	many	TGCGCCAGCAGCTTGTCCATCGCCATGAACACTGAAGCTTTCTTT	CASSLSIAMNTEAFF
TRBV7-8	TRBJ2-5	.	many	TGTGCCAGCAGCTTAGCTGGGGCCCTGGGAGAGACCCAGTACTTC	CASSLAGALGETQYF